The rows below give T cell receptor beta chains drawn from one sample of a study of blood T cell repertoires in COVID-19. Here immunoSEQ multiplex PCR was the method, and the copy in TCRdb shows in-frame clones only, minus some. The data show roughly 400,000 clones, roughly 91% seen once. Sequencing input: PBMCs or T cells enriched from blood (not recorded which). Every receptor here comes from a woman aged 30 to 39 who had recovered from COVID-19. Both conserved end residues are part of each CDR3. A D gene is named only where the DNA matches it firmly. Size is omitted from some rows. Given values are once, few, many or a class for expanded clones.

clone_size	j_call	v_call	d_call	cdr3_nt	cdr3_aa
NA	TRBJ2-7	TRBV11-2	NA	TGTGCCAGCAGCTTTCCGGGGGTCGGCTACGAGCAGTACTTC	CASSFPGVGYEQYF
NA	TRBJ2-5	TRBV10-2	NA	TGCGCCATCTATACAGGAGTAGGCGAGACCCAGTACTTC	CAIYTGVGETQYF
NA	TRBJ1-1	TRBV20-1	NA	TGCAGTGCTAGTTTGCAGAAGGGGTTTACTGAAGCTTTCTTT	CSASLQKGFTEAFF
NA	TRBJ2-1	TRBV5-6	TRBD2	TGTGCCAGCAGCTCTTGGAGTTGGAACCCTAGCGGGGCATACAATGAGCAGTTCTTC	CASSSWSWNPSGAYNEQFF
NA	TRBJ1-2	TRBV29-1	NA	TGCAGCGTTGCCAGGGCTAACTATGGCTACACCTTC	CSVARANYGYTF
NA	TRBJ2-7	TRBV28	NA	TGTGCCAGCAGTTTCTTGGGACTCCCTACGGAGCAGTACTTC	CASSFLGLPTEQYF
NA	TRBJ2-1	TRBV9	NA	TGTGCCAGCAGCGTAGAGGGGTGGGGTGAGCAGTTCTTC	CASSVEGWGEQFF
NA	TRBJ2-1	TRBV7-3	NA	TGTGCCAGCAGCCTTCAGGGTATCTTCACGAGCTCCTACAATGAGCAGTTCTTC	CASSLQGIFTSSYNEQFF
NA	TRBJ2-7	TRBV19	TRBD2	TGTGCCAGTAGTATAGTGGGACTAGCGGGAGGTGCAGCCTACGAGCAGTACTTC	CASSIVGLAGGAAYEQYF
once	TRBJ2-5	TRBV7-9	NA	TGTGCCAGCCTTCCTACTAGCCCCGGGGTAGAGACCCAGTACTTC	CASLPTSPGVETQYF
once	TRBJ1-1	TRBV30	NA	TGTGCCTGGGGGGTACCGAGTGAAGCTTTCTTT	CAWGVPSEAFF
NA	TRBJ1-2	TRBV30	TRBD1	TGTGCCCGTAATCACAGGGGTGATGGCTACACCTTC	CARNHRGDGYTF
many	TRBJ2-7	TRBV28	NA	TGTGCCAGCAGTCTCCCGACAGGCTCCTACGAGCAGTACTTC	CASSLPTGSYEQYF
NA	TRBJ1-1	TRBV12-3/TRBV12-4	NA	TGTGCCAGCTCGGACAGCATGAACACTGAAGCTTTCTTT	CASSDSMNTEAFF
NA	TRBJ1-6	TRBV2	NA	TGTGCCAGTTGGGCAGGGTACGGGAATTCACCCCTCCACTTT	CASWAGYGNSPLHF
NA	TRBJ2-1	TRBV27	TRBD2	TGTGCCAGCAGTTTATTTTGGCGGGAGGAGATCGTCAATGAGCAGTTCTTC	CASSLFWREEIVNEQFF
NA	TRBJ1-5	TRBV27	NA	TGTGCCAGCAGTCCCCATAGCAATCAGCCCCAGCATTTT	CASSPHSNQPQHF
NA	TRBJ1-5	TRBV6-5	TRBD1	TGTGCCAGTTCACCGGGACAGGGATTTCGGCCCCAGCATTTT	CASSPGQGFRPQHF
NA	TRBJ2-2	TRBV6-5	TRBD2	TGTGCCAGCAGTTACCTAGCGGGAGTAGGCACCGGGGAGCTGTTTTTT	CASSYLAGVGTGELFF
NA	TRBJ1-2	TRBV30	TRBD1	TGTGCCTGGAGTGTAGGGGCGGGGACAGGGGATCCCTACACCTTC	CAWSVGAGTGDPYTF
NA	TRBJ2-1	TRBV7-9	TRBD2	TGTGCCAGCAGCTTAGGTAGCGGGAGGATTGAGCAGTTCTTC	CASSLGSGRIEQFF
NA	TRBJ2-7	TRBV9	TRBD2	TGTGCCAGCCCCCCTTGGGGCGGGAGGGCCGACGAGCAGTACTTC	CASPPWGGRADEQYF